The TCR beta chain under discussion was sequenced for a study of T-cell memory formation after mild COVID-19. In the case of this clonotype: The antigen is unknown.

With constant-segment primers, 5'RACE yielded cDNA libraries of TCR alpha and TCR beta that carried sample barcodes and UMIs. TCRdb processed the 5' RACE reads anew with MiXCR; each CDR3 protein has one entry. Counted here are about 350,000 distinct CDR3 sequences, roughly 13% occurring once; the ten biggest clones make up approximately 21%. The study, taken as a whole, reports: Clones which contracted sat mainly in CM and EM if CD4+, and in EMRA if CD8+. Whether day 37 second-wave clones are SARS-CoV-2-specific was not confirmed.

The source material was PBMCs or a T cell subset sorted from them (not recorded which). This sequence was found in a man aged 18-30 years who had mild COVID-19 (a few samples of this study predate the infection). Cell type and time point are not known.

The CDR3 sequence is CASSPDRLYEQYV. Here the CDR3 DNA reads TGTGCCAGCAGCCCCGACAGGCTCTACGAGCAGTACGTC. The genes are TRBV5-5 and TRBJ2-7; perhaps TRBD1 as D (6 bases). The CDR3 loop spans 13 amino acids. Germline values: CDR1 SGHKS, CDR2 YYEKEE (reference sequence). Trimming took off 4 bases at V and 3 bases at J, with 11 bases between the two ends.